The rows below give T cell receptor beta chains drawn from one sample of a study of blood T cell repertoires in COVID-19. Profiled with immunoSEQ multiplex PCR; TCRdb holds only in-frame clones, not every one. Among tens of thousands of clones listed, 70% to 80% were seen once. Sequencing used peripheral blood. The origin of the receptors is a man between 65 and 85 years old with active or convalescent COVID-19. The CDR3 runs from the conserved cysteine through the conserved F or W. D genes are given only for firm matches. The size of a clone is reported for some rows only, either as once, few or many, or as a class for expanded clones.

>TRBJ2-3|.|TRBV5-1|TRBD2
CASSLAGTIDTDTQYF
TGCGCCAGCAGCTTGGCCGGGACTATTGACACAGATACGCAGTATTTT
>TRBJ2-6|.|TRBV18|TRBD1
CASSLRQGDSGANVLTF
TGTGCCAGCTCACTTCGACAGGGTGACTCTGGGGCCAACGTCCTGACTTTC
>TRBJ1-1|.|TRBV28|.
CASSLLPIRAEAFF
TGTGCCAGCAGTTTATTGCCCATCAGGGCTGAAGCTTTCTTT
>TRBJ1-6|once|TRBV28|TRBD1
CASSSGPGQVPLHF
TGTGCCAGCAGTTCCGGACCTGGACAGGTACCCCTCCACTTT
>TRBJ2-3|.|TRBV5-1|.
CASSLDRTIDTQYF
TGCGCCAGCAGCTTAGACAGGACGATAGATACGCAGTATTTT
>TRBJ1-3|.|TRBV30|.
CAWSGVRTFGNTIYF
TGTGCCTGGAGTGGCGTGAGGACATTCGGAAACACCATATATTTT
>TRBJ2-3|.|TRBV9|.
CASSAQETIWGTDTQYF
TGTGCCAGCAGCGCTCAAGAGACAATATGGGGCACAGATACGCAGTATTTT
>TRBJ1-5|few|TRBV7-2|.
CASSLSGGQNNQPQHF
TGTGCCAGCAGCTTATCCGGGGGTCAAAACAATCAGCCCCAGCATTTT
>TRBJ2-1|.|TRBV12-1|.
CASIPPRSGLQTSVAPGFF
TGTGCCAGCATCCCGCCGAGGTCGGGGTTACAGACTAGCGTAGCTCCGGGGTTCTTC
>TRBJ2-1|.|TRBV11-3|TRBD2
CASSSRLANNEQFF
TGTGCCAGCAGCTCTAGACTAGCCAACAATGAGCAGTTCTTC
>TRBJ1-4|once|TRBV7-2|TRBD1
CASSLGVGGQGEKLFF
TGTGCCAGCAGCTTAGGAGTTGGGGGACAGGGTGAAAAACTGTTTTTT
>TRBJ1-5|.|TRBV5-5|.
CASSRGIYSNQPQHF
TGTGCCAGCAGCAGAGGTATTTATAGCAATCAGCCCCAGCATTTT
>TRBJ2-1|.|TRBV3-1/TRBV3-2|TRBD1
CASSQAGQVNEQFF
TGTGCCAGCAGCCAAGCGGGACAGGTCAATGAGCAGTTCTTC
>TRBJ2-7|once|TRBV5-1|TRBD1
CASAVRYRGDTYEQYF
TGCGCCAGCGCTGTGAGATACAGGGGGGATACCTACGAGCAGTACTTC
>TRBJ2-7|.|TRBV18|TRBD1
CASSPRDRASYEQYF
TGTGCCAGCTCACCCCGGGACAGGGCTTCCTACGAGCAGTACTTC
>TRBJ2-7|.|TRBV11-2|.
CASSLERGKAYEQYF
TGTGCCAGCAGCTTAGAACGGGGGAAGGCTTACGAGCAGTACTTC
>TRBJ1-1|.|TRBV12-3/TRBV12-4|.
CASSFMNTEAFF
TGTGCCAGCAGTTTCATGAACACTGAAGCTTTCTTT
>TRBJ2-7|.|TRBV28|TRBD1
CASSSEDRGVAYEQYF
TGTGCCAGCAGTTCCGAAGACAGGGGGGTGGCCTACGAGCAGTACTTC